Each of the 31 T cell receptor beta chains below was sequenced from the same sample in a study of T-cell memory formation after mild COVID-19. TCRdb fed the 5' RACE reads into MiXCR, producing one record per CDR3 protein. The sample lists 550,000 to 600,000 distinct CDR3 sequences, 17% seen once, with less than 10% in the top ten. The sample comprised PBMCs or a T cell subset sorted from them (not recorded which). These receptors originate from an adult woman who had mild COVID-19 (a few samples of this study predate the infection). Cell type and time point are not known.

The CDR3 here is CASTMRPLETQYF. The CDR3 nucleotides are TGTGCCAGCACCATGCGGCCCCTGGAGACCCAGTACTTC. V usage is TRBV6-1 and J usage is TRBJ2-5; D is undetermined. The V end lost 7 bases, the J end lost 5 bases, and 14 bases lay between the germline ends. The germline V gene has CDR1 MNHNS and CDR2 SASEGT. The CDR3 has 13 amino acids.

This clonotype was seen only a few times. The gene calls are TRBV4-3 and TRBJ1-2; perhaps TRBD1 as D (5 bases). V was pared by 2 bases and J by 2 bases, with 12 bases between. Germline V gives CDR1 LGHNA, CDR2 YSLEER. The CDR3 is 15 amino acids. The CDR3 DNA reads TGCGCCAGCAGCCAATTGGGGGGATGGAACTATGGCTACACCTTC. Translating gives CASSQLGGWNYGYTF.

This rearrangement joins TRBV5-1 to TRBJ2-2; D may be TRBD2 (5 bases). Germline-derived CDR1 and CDR2 are SGHRS and YFSETQ. The CDR3 consists of 16 residues. Trimming stripped 0 bases from V and 8 bases from J, with 17 bases between. CDR3 loop: CASSLGDKGVLGELFF. DNA for the CDR3: TGCGCCAGCAGCTTGGGAGACAAGGGAGTACTTGGGGAGCTGTTTTTT.

The chain uses TRBV7-2 and TRBJ2-4; TRBD2 aligns across 13 bases. The CDR3 runs to 16 residues. V gave up 1 base and J gave up 6 bases; unmatched junction bases: 3. Germline CDR1 and CDR2: SGHTA and FQGNSA. CDR3 coding DNA: TGTGCCAGCAGCTTAGTGGGGACTAGCGGGATAAACATTCAGTACTTC. Amino acid sequence: CASSLVGTSGINIQYF.

DNA of the CDR3: TGTGCCACCAGCAGAGAGGGGGCTTGGGGCAATGAGCAGTTCTTC. The encoded protein is CATSREGAWGNEQFF. V usage is TRBV15 and J usage is TRBJ2-1, with D maybe TRBD1 (6 bases). CDR1 LNHNV and CDR2 YYDKDF come from the germline V gene (reference sequence). V was shortened by 0 bases and J by 6 bases, with 12 bases between the two germline ends. This CDR3 comprises 15 residues.

This clonotype occurred a few times. The chain links TRBV29-1 to TRBJ2-7; TRBD2 might be the D (5 bases). The CDR3 extends over 13 amino acids. V was cut by 5 bases and J by 2 bases, with 13 bases left in between. Germline lookup yields CDR1 SQVTM and CDR2 ANQGSEA. Here the CDR3 reads CSVRRGIPYEQYF. For the CDR3, the DNA is TGCAGCGTTAGGCGAGGGATCCCCTACGAGCAGTACTTC.

In this sample, this clonotype turned up a few times. V is TRBV10-3 and J is TRBJ2-3; TRBD2 is a possible D gene (7 bases). CDR3 length: 15 amino acids. CDR1 and CDR2 (germline): ENHRY, SYGVKD. Trimming pared 3 bases from V and 2 bases from J, leaving 12 bases between. The CDR3 loop reads CAISEGGAPTDTQYF. In nucleotides, the CDR3 is TGTGCCATCAGTGAAGGGGGGGCTCCCACAGATACGCAGTATTTT.

The chain employs TRBV3-1 and TRBJ1-1; D is ambiguous. V shed 4 bases and J shed 1 base, with 10 bases lying between them. This CDR3 contains 14 residues. The V gene's germline CDR1 is LGHDT and CDR2 YNNKEL (reference sequence). CDR3 DNA sequence: TGTGCCAGCAGCCGAGGGAGGAGGAACACTGAAGCTTTCTTT. Its protein is CASSRGRRNTEAFF.

V usage is TRBV24-1 and J usage is TRBJ2-7, with 8 nucleotides matching TRBD1. Germline V CDR1 and CDR2: KGHDR, SFDVKD. Losses at the gene ends were 3 bases for V and 5 bases for J; bases not matched to a gene: 11. This CDR3 has 16 residues. The CDR3 region is CATSDPAGTGGNEQYF. As DNA, the CDR3 is TGTGCCACCAGTGATCCTGCCGGGACAGGTGGGAACGAGCAGTACTTC.

This chain links TRBV7-2 with TRBJ1-2; 8 positions match TRBD1. CDR3 length equals 15 residues. The J segment lost 4 bases and the V segment lost 0 bases, leaving 4 bases of the junction unmatched. In germline, CDR1 is SGHTA, CDR2 FQGNSA. Written as DNA, the CDR3 is TGTGCCAGCAGCTTAGCGACAGGGGACCGCTATGGCTACACCTTC. Encoded protein: CASSLATGDRYGYTF.

The rearrangement links TRBV7-2 to TRBJ1-3, with D unresolved. This CDR3 region has 15 residues. Trimming cost V 5 bases and J 0 bases, with 11 bases left between them. The germline V gene encodes CDR1 SGHTA and CDR2 FQGNSA. The CDR3 DNA reads TGTGCCAGCAGCCGCGGACTGAGCTCTGGAAACACCATATATTTT. Amino acids: CASSRGLSSGNTIYF.

The chain combines TRBV12-3 or TRBV12-4 with TRBJ2-2; D gene unclear. Trimming left V 6 bases short and J 7 bases short, with 18 bases between. The CDR3 consists of 15 residues. The CDR3 protein is CASSKNPAPIGELFF. Written as DNA, the CDR3 is TGTGCCAGCAGCAAAAACCCCGCCCCCATCGGGGAGCTGTTTTTT.

The rearrangement joins TRBV14 to TRBJ2-3; TRBD2 matches 7 bases. The trim removed 4 bases at V and 2 bases at J, leaving 3 bases unmatched. The germline CDR1 and CDR2 sequences are SGHDN and FVKESK. This CDR3 spans 14 amino acids. CDR3 DNA sequence: TGTGCCAGCAGCCGACTAGCCTACACAGATACGCAGTATTTT. Its translation: CASSRLAYTDTQYF.

This clonotype was seen only a few times. CDR3 sequence: CASSFRGAAFTYEQYF. The CDR3 DNA reads as TGTGCCAGCAGTTTTCGAGGGGCCGCCTTTACCTACGAGCAGTACTTC. This chain uses TRBV12-3 or TRBV12-4 with TRBJ2-7, with D perhaps assigned TRBD1 or TRBD2 (5 bases each). Trimming left V 3 bases short and J 2 bases short, with 17 bases between. This CDR3 spans 16 amino acids.

This clonotype turned up a few times. The genes are TRBV11-3 and TRBJ2-1; 7 positions match TRBD2. Per the germline V gene, CDR1 is SGHNT and CDR2 is YENEEA. The CDR3 is 17 residues long. V lost 2 bases, J lost 3 bases, and 10 bases stayed unmatched. The CDR3 spells CASSLSYSASGYNEQFF. The CDR3 region has the DNA TGTGCCAGCAGCTTATCGTACTCGGCTAGCGGCTACAATGAGCAGTTCTTC.

The rearrangement joins TRBV15 to TRBJ2-7; D might be TRBD1 (5 bases). The CDR3 covers 14 residues. Trimming pared 2 bases from V and 2 bases from J, leaving 10 bases between. Germline V gene sequence: CDR1 LNHNV, CDR2 YYDKDF (reference sequence). The CDR3 protein is CATSRYGQAYEQYF. The CDR3 bases are TGTGCCACCAGCAGATACGGACAAGCCTACGAGCAGTACTTC.

CDR3 nucleotide sequence: TGTGCCAGCAGCTTAGGCCTACTAGCGGGGCTCACAGATACGCAGTATTTT. This encodes CASSLGLLAGLTDTQYF. This chain uses TRBV7-2 with TRBJ2-3; TRBD2 aligns across 10 bases. Germline V gene data show CDR1 as SGHTA and CDR2 as FQGNSA. CDR3 length equals 17 residues. J lost 2 bases, V lost 1 base, and 6 bases had no gene match. The full variable domain, completed using reference TRBV7-2 and TRBJ2-3, is GAGVSQSPSNKVTEKGKDVELRCDPISGHTALYWYRQSLGQGLEFLIYFQGNSAPDKSGLPSDRFSAERTGGSVSTLTIQRTQQEDSAVYLCASSLGLLAGLTDTQYFGPGTRLTVL.

This clonotype turned up a few times. V is TRBV20-1 and J is TRBJ1-2, with 9 bases identical to TRBD1. The V segment lost 0 bases and the J segment 2 bases; nucleotides outside the gene matches: 4. Looked up from germline, CDR1 is DFQATT and CDR2 is SNEGSKA (reference sequence). The CDR3 runs to 15 residues. The CDR3 DNA reads as TGCAGTGCTAGAGATCCGGGACAGGGAAACTATGGCTACACCTTC. It translates to CSARDPGQGNYGYTF.

The chain joins TRBV27 to TRBJ2-1; 11 nucleotides align to TRBD2. CDR1 is MNHEY, CDR2 SMNVEV, per germline (reference sequence). The V segment lost 3 bases and the J segment 6 bases; nucleotides outside the gene matches: 10. This CDR3 is built from 17 residues. CDR3 nucleotides: TGTGCCAGCAGTTTCCCGCCCGGGACTAGCGGACCCAATGAGCAGTTCTTC. Encoded protein: CASSFPPGTSGPNEQFF.

The chain has TRBV3-1 and TRBJ2-1; 9 nucleotides agree with TRBD2. CDR1 is LGHDT and CDR2 is YNNKEL in the germline V gene (reference sequence). The trim removed 4 bases at V and 0 bases at J, leaving 16 bases unmatched. The CDR3 consists of 20 residues. Written as DNA, the CDR3 is TGTGCCAGCAGCCCGAAACCCCGAAGCGGGGGGCGCAGCTCCTACAATGAGCAGTTCTTC. The encoded protein is CASSPKPRSGGRSSYNEQFF.

The rearrangement links TRBV29-1 to TRBJ1-2, with D tentatively TRBD1 (5 bases). CDR1 is SQVTM and CDR2 is ANQGSEA in the germline V gene. This CDR3 is built from 15 residues. The V end lost 5 bases, the J end lost 7 bases, and 23 bases lay between the germline ends. In DNA form, the CDR3 reads TGCAGCGTTTTCGAGGTAGGGAGGGGAGCGAGTGGCTACACCTTC. Encoded protein: CSVFEVGRGASGYTF. Full variable domain (remainder filled in from reference TRBV29-1 and TRBJ1-2): SAVISQKPSRDICQRGTSLTIQCQVDSQVTMMFWYRQQPGQSLTLIATANQGSEATYESGFVIDKFPISRPNLTFSTLTVSNMSPEDSSIYLCSVFEVGRGASGYTFGSGTRLTVV.

This clonotype has a handful of counts. The chain combines TRBV4-3 with TRBJ2-5; TRBD2 aligns across 8 bases. The J segment lost 5 bases and the V segment lost 0 bases, leaving 11 bases of the junction unmatched. The CDR3 contains 17 residues. Looked up from germline, CDR1 is LGHNA and CDR2 is YSLEER. The CDR3 DNA follows: TGCGCCAGCAGCCAAGAACCTCCCGGACTAGCCTCGGAGACCCAGTACTTC. Amino acid sequence: CASSQEPPGLASETQYF.

This clonotype was seen a few times. This sequence joins TRBV12-3 or TRBV12-4 and TRBJ1-6; D is unclear. The CDR3 length is 16 residues. V was trimmed by 4 bases and J by 0 bases, leaving 10 bases between them. The CDR3 region is CASSSRPTSYNSPLHF. In nucleotides, the CDR3 is TGTGCCAGCAGTTCCCGACCGACCTCCTATAATTCACCCCTCCACTTT.

The chain couples TRBV6-5 to TRBJ2-7, with TRBD1 identical over 7 bases. V trimming: 10 bases; J trimming: 1 base; junction bases outside the gene matches: 10. The CDR3 is 14 amino acids. Germline lookup yields CDR1 MNHEY and CDR2 SVGAGI. CDR3 sequence (DNA): TGTGCCACCATGTCTCGACAGGGATCCTACGAGCAGTACTTC. This codes for CATMSRQGSYEQYF.

This chain connects TRBV9 to TRBJ2-1, with 9 bases aligning to TRBD1. The CDR3 runs 15 residues. Germline V lookup: CDR1 SGDLS, CDR2 YYNGEE. The ends lost 3 bases at V and 5 bases at J; junction bases unmatched: 6. CDR3: CASSGGTGSHNEQFF. The CDR3 region has the DNA TGTGCCAGCAGCGGTGGGACAGGGAGTCACAATGAGCAGTTCTTC.

Only a few counts were recorded for this clonotype. The CDR3 sequence is CASSSTFRDRAILGYGYTF. DNA for the CDR3: TGCGCCAGCAGCTCAACCTTTCGGGACAGGGCCATACTAGGGTATGGCTACACCTTC. J is TRBJ1-2 and V is TRBV4-3, with TRBD1 matching over 9 bases. Germline V gene data show CDR1 as LGHNA and CDR2 as YSLEER. The CDR3 is 19 residues long. V lost 5 bases and J lost 5; bases outside the gene matches: 21.

This clonotype was seen a handful of times. The V and J genes are TRBV18 and TRBJ1-1; 11 positions match TRBD1. CDR3 size: 18 residues. Trimming at V came to 4 bases and at J to 5 bases, leaving 15 bases not matched to a gene. CDR1 is KGHSH, CDR2 LQKENI, per germline. CDR3 in DNA: TGTGCCAGCTCACGATCACAAAGGACAGGGGGCGCGGGAACTGAAGCTTTCTTT. Translating it yields CASSRSQRTGGAGTEAFF.

The chain has TRBV5-4 and TRBJ1-4, with a tentative D call TRBD1 (6 bases). Germline V lookup: CDR1 SGHNT, CDR2 YYREEE (reference sequence). This CDR3 spans 16 amino acids. Trimming pared 3 bases from V and 7 bases from J, leaving 19 bases between. CDR3 protein: CASSSALGGRSEKLFF. The CDR3 DNA reads TGTGCCAGCAGCTCCGCATTAGGGGGGCGATCTGAAAAACTGTTTTTT.

This chain links TRBV12-3 or TRBV12-4 with TRBJ1-6; D remains ambiguous. This CDR3 contains 15 residues. The V gene lost 8 bases and the J gene lost 8 bases, with 19 bases spanning the gap. The CDR3 sequence: CASSPPGVRYSPLHF. The CDR3 DNA follows: TGTGCCAGCTCCCCGCCCGGGGTACGTTATTCACCCCTCCACTTT.

This clonotype was counted between two and nine times. The chain employs TRBV12-3 or TRBV12-4 and TRBJ1-2; 7 nucleotides line up with TRBD1. V dropped 0 bases and J dropped 7; count of bases not matched to a gene: 5. This CDR3 contains 14 residues. The CDR3 DNA reads as TGTGCCAGCAGTTTAGCGGTCAGGGGGTCTGGCTACACCTTC. It specifies CASSLAVRGSGYTF.

This clonotype was seen a few times. This chain uses TRBV6-2 or TRBV6-3 with TRBJ2-1; no clear D. From germline, CDR1 is MNHEY and CDR2 SVGEGT. The V end was cut by 6 bases, the J end by 4 bases, with 16 bases between. The CDR3 spans 15 residues. In DNA, the CDR3 is TGTGCCAGCAGAGACGGGCTAGTGTCTTACAATGAGCAGTTCTTC. Amino acid sequence: CASRDGLVSYNEQFF.